The source of this T cell receptor (beta chain) is a study of blood T cells in healthy people across ages. It was with a sample-barcoded 5' primer and a J-beta primer mix that a second PCR of roughly 7 to 12 cycles was run. TCRdb re-called the 5' RACE reads with MiXCR, one entry per CDR3 protein. This sample has 600,000 or so distinct CDR3 sequences; under 30% occur once, and the top ten carry around a sixth. V was clipped by 5 bases and J by 5 bases, with 16 bases between them. This CDR3 has 15 residues. CDR1 and CDR2 (germline): MNHNS, SASEGT. The sequence was obtained from a woman of 80 years or more in good health. The sample taken for sequencing was blood. The V call is TRBV6-1, the J call TRBJ2-1; maybe TRBD1 (6 bases). CDR3 coding DNA: TGTGCCAGCAGTCTCTCCTGGACAGCCGACAATGAGCAGTTCTTC. Translation gives CASSLSWTADNEQFF.